This TCR beta chain was sequenced in a study of T cells in Graves' hyperthyroidism and ophthalmopathy (dated by TCRdb to about 2019). In the study overall: Peripheral blood samples were taken at the time of initial diagnosis, prior to any treatment. Whether ophthalmopathy could be predicted prospectively was tested in an independent validation cohort made up of roughly 19 hyperthyroidism patients plus 17 patients who later progressed to ophthalmopathy. Thyroid tissue and blood T-cell repertoires from about 6 Graves' hyperthyroidism patients were also compared in the study. Once sampling was done, hyperthyroidism patients were given methimazole at a starting dose of 30 mg daily, whereas ophthalmopathy patients were given high-dose intravenous methylprednisolone. The 100 discovery patients were randomly divided into training and test sets at a 7:3 ratio. The paper describes TCR Vbeta CDR3 sequencing of more than 120 peripheral blood samples, made up of some 40 ophthalmopathy patients, 70 to 75 hyperthyroidism patients and 17 progressor patients. A discovery cohort of approximately 100 patients, approximately 45 with Graves' ophthalmopathy and over 55 with stable Graves' hyperthyroidism, was used to find distinguishing TCR V-J signatures.

Moderately to severely active disease, a Clinical Activity Score of at least 3, a NOSPECS grade of at least 4, and a duration under 3 months were present in ophthalmopathy patients. Any patient with an uncontrolled infection, another autoimmune disease, pregnancy or lactation was excluded. Diagnoses relied on clinical symptoms, serum thyroxine and TRAb, thyroid ultrasound and orbital computed tomography. PBMCs were isolated from 7.5 to 10 ml of fresh peripheral blood by Ficoll-Paque density gradient centrifugation. Total RNA was extracted using Trizol reagent, and RNA quality was assessed on an Agilent 2100 Bioanalyzer. TCR beta CDR3 regions were amplified from RNA transcripts. The TCR CDR3 was subjected to a first round of RT-PCR using the HTBI primer set and the Qiagen OneStep RT-PCR kit. Libraries were constructed in a second round of multiplex PCR, after which size selection and purification were performed. Paired-end sequencing of the libraries was performed with 100 bp reads on an Illumina HiSeq2000. The study's own analysis went as follows. Raw data were processed with SOAPnuke, discarding reads with adapters, uncalled bases, mean Phred below 15, or no exact constant-primer or identifier match. COPE v1.2.5 was used to merge high-quality paired reads, and clonotypes were defined as unique nucleotide sequences. MiTCR v1.1 was used to align clonotypes to the IMGT TRBV, TRBD and TRBJ reference segments. The analysis included only V-J combinations with a frequency above 0.0001, which together covered about 99% of the repertoires. The TCS score was defined as F50 (clonal expansion) divided by E x V (chaos), with BLOSUM62-based TCRdist calculated between CDR3 peptides within each V-J. Welch's t-statistics and random forest reduced fewer than 600 V-J features to roughly 13, which were used in a naive Bayes classifier (R e1071). TCRdb reran the public reads through fastp at Q25 and MiXCR, keeping productive beta chains. One record per CDR3 amino acid sequence lists the most common genes and DNA. The V and J calls here are based on TCRdb, not the publication. Here the sample has about 480,000 distinct CDR3 sequences; around a quarter occur a single time. In total, the top ten clones hold around 10% of the sample.

The cysteine opens and the phenylalanine closes a CDR3 of 12 amino acids. CDR3 DNA is the only sequence kept; it has 36 bases, read in frame from the first base. Sequences LNHNV (CDR1) and YYDKDF (CDR2) are obtained from the germline V gene (reference sequence). At the junction V is shortened by 0 bases and J by 5 bases, with 4 bases in between. This clonotype was seen at least ten times. What antigen it recognizes has not been identified. No base quality information exists; no much larger clone differs at one position. The investigation overall reported the following: Blood samples also contained most of the expanded thyroid clonotypes (frequency above 0.001), which suggests that blood repertoires may reflect thyroid immune responses. Sample size was not statistically predetermined, and blinding of investigators to group allocation was not performed. Ophthalmopathy was separated from stable hyperthyroidism by a 13 V-J signature model, with 85% to 90% sensitivity and about 81% specificity obtained in cross-validation and 80%/75% obtained in testing. During validation, the model predicted progression to ophthalmopathy a median of approximately 6 months ahead of onset, with around 71% sensitivity and roughly 72% specificity.

Sequences were obtained from blood. The clonotype was recovered from a woman aged 30 to 39 with Graves' ophthalmopathy. The chain couples TRBV15 to TRBJ2-5, with no reliable assignment of the D segment. The CDR3 reads CATSRDQETQYF. The nucleotide sequence reads as follows: TGTGCCACCAGCAGAGATCAGGAGACCCAGTACTTC.